This TCR beta chain was identified in a study of T cell clonality in common variable immunodeficiency (dated by TCRdb to 2013 to 2016). This clone occurred a few times. The antigen it recognizes is unknown. Study-wide conclusions, independent of this receptor: Reportedly, TCRbeta sequences from CVID had fewer deletions and N-nucleotide insertions, and highly modified clones with 13 or more V deletions were absent from CVID. Correlations between repertoire features and clinical complications were limited by patient heterogeneity within the CVID cohort. It was noted by the authors that sequencing of the repertoires of T cell subpopulations would be needed to clarify the cause of the increased clonality in CVID. Even though DNA input was equal, the average per sample came to some 90,000 unique sequences for controls compared with 25,000 to 35,000 for CVID samples. CVID subjects shared fewer TCRbeta clones with each other than healthy controls did (p < 0.0001). TCRbeta clonality was higher in CVID subjects than in healthy controls (t-test p = 0.018), and the increase was most characteristic of about a third of subjects.

CVID samples and control samples contributed equivalent amounts of genomic DNA as sequencing input. For every sample, a 60 bp segment covering the rearranged TCRbeta CDR3 region was amplified and then sequenced. TCRbeta amplification used the immunoSEQ assay, a bias-corrected multiplex PCR with high-throughput sequencing. The study's own analysis went as follows. Each unique nucleotide sequence was treated as a clone and annotated with V, D and J genes, copy number and frequency. Sequences were labeled productive if in frame, and non-productive if out of frame or containing stop codons. As previously described, clonality was computed from Shannon's entropy. The predicted amino acid sequences of productive clones were used to derive mean CDR3 Kyte-Doolittle hydropathy. Scaled V gene usage was hierarchically clustered using Manhattan distance and complete linkage with the R hclust function. Sharing of clones by CDR3 amino acid sequence was evaluated by resampling 12 repertoires per group over 100 rounds. The repertoires were searched for approximately 70 published EBV-specific and approximately 240 published CMV-specific TCRbeta sequences. Analysis left out a couple of CVID samples that produced under 10,000 sequences, so approximately 40 CVID repertoires remained. Imported from immuneACCESS, the table was reduced by TCRdb to in-frame sequences with V and J called. These copies leave out some clones; in studies compared against another copy, an unresolved V gene accounts for under half, and the cause of the remainder is not known. Clonal size and the V and J genes are those of that table, whereas D and trimming came from the DNA. This sample includes about 23,000 clones, and none of them was observed just once. About 9.2% of the sample is in the top ten clones.

Standard criteria were used to diagnose CVID, namely serum IgG, IgA and/or IgM reduced below the normal range together with specific antibody deficiency. A total of 40 to 50 subjects (approximately 15 female and approximately 30 male; age range roughly 8 to 70 years, mean age roughly 38) were included in the CVID group. Most of the CVID patients and most of the healthy controls were of Caucasian heritage. At the time of study participation, every CVID subject had been on replacement immunoglobulin therapy for one year or longer. No CVID subject was ill or taking immunomodulatory or immunosuppressive medication when blood was collected. From each donor, roughly 4.5 to 9 ml of heparinized peripheral whole blood was collected. Genomic DNA from adults with common variable immune deficiency (CVID) and from healthy adult controls was the source for sequencing TCRbeta CDR3 repertoires. To isolate peripheral blood mononuclear cells, diluted blood was subjected to density centrifugation over Hypaque 1077 or Ficoll-Paque. Genomic DNA was obtained from unsorted mononuclear cells using either Qiagen column purification or a centrifugation-based method.

The sequenced material came from peripheral blood mononuclear cells. The TCR sequence derives from a human donor with common variable immunodeficiency.

The CDR3 corresponds to CSVWTSGRSGETQYF. The part of the CDR3 DNA that was read is TGCAGCGTCTGGACTAGCGGGAGGTCGGGAGAGACC. This chain joins TRBV29-1 to TRBJ2-5; 14 bases in the junction line up with TRBD2. The read stops 3 residues short of the end of the CDR3; the missing end is completed from the germline J gene. Measured from the cysteine to the phenylalanine, the CDR3 is 15 residues long. Of the CDR3's DNA, 36 bases were read; they are in frame from base 1. CDR1 SQVTM and CDR2 ANQGSEA are derived from the germline V gene. Trimming takes 6 bases off V and 4 bases off J; junction bases not matched to a gene: 7.